Listed below are T cell receptor beta chains from one sample, sequenced in a study of shared clonotypes between healthy human individuals. Method: immunoSEQ multiplex PCR; TCRdb's copy keeps in-frame clones and lacks some. This repertoire shows roughly 570,000 clones, 95% to 98% found once; its top ten account for 0.3%. Sequencing used naive CD8+ T cells sorted from blood. The receptors originated from a man younger than 45 in good health. Both conserved end residues are part of each CDR3. D genes are given only for firm matches. Only part of the rows carry a size: once, few, many, or a class if the clone is expanded.

v_gene,j_gene,d_gene,abundance,CDR3nt,CDR3aa
TRBV2,TRBJ1-5,-,-,TGTGCCAGCAGTGATTCCACAGACGTATGGAATCAGCCCCAGCATTTT,CASSDSTDVWNQPQHF
TRBV6-1,TRBJ2-7,-,-,TGTGCCAGCAGTGGAGGTGGACAGAATTACTACGAGCAGTACTTC,CASSGGGQNYYEQYF
TRBV6-5,TRBJ2-3,-,-,TGTGCCAGCAGTTACGGACCGCCGGCTGGCACAGATACGCAGTATTTT,CASSYGPPAGTDTQYF
TRBV18,TRBJ2-1,TRBD1,-,TGTGCCAGCTCACCCACATTTGGCAGGGGGCCTTCATACAATGAGCAGTTCTTC,CASSPTFGRGPSYNEQFF
TRBV6-5,TRBJ1-5,-,-,TGTGCCAGCTCCAGGGTGGACAATCAGCCCCAGCATTTT,CASSRVDNQPQHF
TRBV6-1,TRBJ2-5,-,-,TGTGCCAGCAGTGAGACCCAGTACTTC,CASSETQYF
TRBV5-4,TRBJ2-7,-,-,TGTGCCAGCAGCTCCCCGGGACTCCCGAAAGAGCAGTACTTC,CASSSPGLPKEQYF
TRBV5-1,TRBJ1-1,TRBD1,-,TGCGCCAGCAGCTTGGCAGCGACAGGGGGCGGCACTGAAGCTTTCTTT,CASSLAATGGGTEAFF
TRBV9,TRBJ2-1,-,once,TGTGCCAGCAGCGTAGCTGGCCCCTACAATGAGCAGTTCTTC,CASSVAGPYNEQFF
TRBV7-2,TRBJ1-1,-,once,TGTGCCAGCAGCTTAGGCCCCCTATCGATGAACACTGAAGCTTTCTTT,CASSLGPLSMNTEAFF
TRBV15,TRBJ2-6,TRBD1,-,TGTGCCACCAGCAGAGGTGGGACAGGGGGCTATTTTCCGAAGTCTGGGGCCAACGTCCTGACTTTC,CATSRGGTGGYFPKSGANVLTF
TRBV7-2,TRBJ2-5,TRBD1,-,TGTGCCAGCAGATACACAGGGGGAGAGACCCAGTACTTC,CASRYTGGETQYF
TRBV28,TRBJ2-7,-,-,TGTGCCAGCAGTTTAGAAGGGGCCAGCGGAGAGCCCTCCTACGAGCAGTACTTC,CASSLEGASGEPSYEQYF
TRBV4-1,TRBJ2-1,-,-,TGCGCCAGCAGCCAAGATCTTAGCCCCAATGAGCAGTTCTTC,CASSQDLSPNEQFF
TRBV27,TRBJ2-7,-,-,TGTGCCAGCAGTTTTGTCGGGAGTTACGAGCAGTACTTC,CASSFVGSYEQYF
TRBV9,TRBJ1-3,-,-,TGTGCCAGCAGCCCCACCTTGGACTCTGGAAACACCATATATTTT,CASSPTLDSGNTIYF
TRBV11-2,TRBJ2-1,TRBD2,-,TGTGCCAGCAGGACAGTGCGGGGGATGGGCAATGAGCAGTTCTTC,CASRTVRGMGNEQFF
TRBV6-5,TRBJ1-4,-,once,TGTGCCAGCAGTTACGGGCGTCCCCCTCAGCGTGAAAAACTGTTTTTT,CASSYGRPPQREKLFF
TRBV28,TRBJ2-1,TRBD2,-,TGTGCCAGCAGTTTTGGGACTAGCGGGATGGTCGCCTACAATGAGCAGTTCTTC,CASSFGTSGMVAYNEQFF
TRBV28,TRBJ2-3,TRBD2,-,TGTGCCAGCAGTTTCAAGGCGGGAGGGGGCACAGATACGCAGTATTTT,CASSFKAGGGTDTQYF
TRBV4-1,TRBJ2-7,TRBD1,-,TGCGCCAGCAGCCAAGAGGGACAGGGGATACCCTACGAGCAGTACTTC,CASSQEGQGIPYEQYF
TRBV4-2,TRBJ2-2,-,-,TGTGCCAGCAGCCAAGATATAGGGATCAGACGACGACGAGGGGAGCTGTTTTTT,CASSQDIGIRRRRGELFF
TRBV5-1,TRBJ2-2,-,once,TGCGCCAGCAGCCAGGCCACCCAGCTTCGGCGGGAAAGGATAGAAACCGGGGAGCTGTTTTTT,CASSQATQLRRERIETGELFF
TRBV5-4,TRBJ2-7,-,-,TGTGCCAGCAGCCCTGTTTCCCATTGGGACGAGCAGTACTTC,CASSPVSHWDEQYF
TRBV29-1,TRBJ1-2,-,-,TGCAGCGTTGAAGATCGTGTTGGCTACACCTTC,CSVEDRVGYTF
TRBV6-1,TRBJ1-4,-,-,TGTGCCAGCAGTGGCGGCGGTGGGGTTGAAAAACTGTTTTTT,CASSGGGGVEKLFF
TRBV7-2,TRBJ1-2,-,-,TGTGCCAGCAGCCCAGTCCAGGGCTGGAACTATGGCTACACCTTC,CASSPVQGWNYGYTF
TRBV5-1,TRBJ1-1,-,-,TGCGCCAGCAGCTTGGGAAACAGAGAAGTTATGAACACTGAAGCTTTCTTT,CASSLGNREVMNTEAFF
TRBV11-2,TRBJ2-7,TRBD1,-,TGTGCCAGCAGCTTAGCCCAGGACAGGATCTACGAGCAGTACTTC,CASSLAQDRIYEQYF
TRBV9,TRBJ1-3,-,-,TGTGCCAGCAGCGAGAACGCTCGAAACACCATATATTTT,CASSENARNTIYF
TRBV30,TRBJ1-2,-,-,TGTGCCTGGACCCTTTTTCGGCTGGGGCTCCAGATTCACCGGGGGGGCTACACCTTC,CAWTLFRLGLQIHRGGYTF
TRBV5-1,TRBJ2-3,-,-,TGCGCCAGCAGCTGGGGGACCCCTGATACGCAGTATTTT,CASSWGTPDTQYF
TRBV10-2,TRBJ2-1,TRBD2,-,TGCGCCAGCAGTGAAGGTCGGGGGGTTTGGGATGAGCAGTTCTTC,CASSEGRGVWDEQFF
TRBV7-6,TRBJ2-1,-,-,TGTGCCAGCAGCGAGAACAGGGTTTGGAATGAGCAGTTCTTC,CASSENRVWNEQFF
TRBV6-5,TRBJ2-1,TRBD2,-,TGTGCCAGCAGTTACGGCCTAGCGGGACACAATGAGCAGTTCTTC,CASSYGLAGHNEQFF
TRBV7-9,TRBJ2-1,TRBD1,-,TGTGCCAGCAGCCGGGCTACAGGGGTGAACAATGAGCAGTTCTTC,CASSRATGVNNEQFF
TRBV7-9,TRBJ2-1,-,-,TGTGCCAGCAGCTCCGATGAGCAGTTCTTC,CASSSDEQFF
TRBV30,TRBJ2-1,-,-,TGTGCCTGGAGTTTGGCGAGCAATGAGCAGTTCTTC,CAWSLASNEQFF
TRBV7-9,TRBJ1-5,-,-,TGTGCCAGCAGCTCTAGATGGGACAATCAGCCCCAGCATTTT,CASSSRWDNQPQHF
TRBV7-9,TRBJ2-3,-,once,TGTGCCAGCAGCCCCACGGGGGTTCGGGATACGCAGTATTTT,CASSPTGVRDTQYF